The rows below give T cell receptor beta chains drawn from one sample of a study of Ad26.COV2.S vaccination and SARS-CoV-2 variants. TCRdb's copy holds only in-frame clones and misses some; the assay was immunoSEQ multiplex PCR. The sample carries 300,000 to 400,000 clones, around 81% recorded once. The material sequenced was peripheral blood, taken in a trial of Ad26.COV2.S vaccine versus placebo. The origin of the receptors is a person aged 18-60 years who received the Ad26.COV2.S COVID-19 vaccine or a placebo. Each CDR3 is given with its conserved first and last residue. Fields, in order: J gene, D gene, clone size, V gene, CDR3 DNA, CDR3 protein. The D gene is left open where the match is weak. Some rows mark clone size as missing; the rest say once, few, many or name a class of expanded clone.

TRBJ1-1 | - | - | TRBV3-1/TRBV3-2 | TGTGCCAGCAGCCAGGTGCGGAACACTGAAGCTTTCTTT | CASSQVRNTEAFF
TRBJ2-1 | TRBD2 | - | TRBV4-1 | TGCGCCAGCAGCCAAATCGGGACTAGCGATAGCCTCTTC | CASSQIGTSDSLF
TRBJ1-5 | - | - | TRBV10-3 | TGTGCCATCAGTACAGGGAGGGAGCCCCAGCATTTT | CAISTGREPQHF
TRBJ2-7 | - | few | TRBV28 | TGTGCCAGCAGTACGGTCTACGGGGGAGAGTACGAGCAGTACTTC | CASSTVYGGEYEQYF
TRBJ2-1 | - | once | TRBV3-1/TRBV3-2 | TGTGCCAGCAGCCTTCGAAACGTCGGTGAGCAGTTCTTC | CASSLRNVGEQFF
TRBJ1-4 | - | - | TRBV19 | TGTGCCAGTAGTATTGGTGGATTCGGGGAAAAACTGTTTTTT | CASSIGGFGEKLFF
TRBJ2-7 | - | - | TRBV29-1 | TGCAGCGTGAGGGACCCACAGGGATTCGGCGAGCAGTACTTC | CSVRDPQGFGEQYF
TRBJ2-5 | - | - | TRBV11-3 | TGTGCCAGCAGTTGGGACGGGCCCCAAGAGACCCAGTACTTC | CASSWDGPQETQYF
TRBJ1-6 | - | once | TRBV28 | TGTGCCAGCAGTTTCCTTTTTAGACGGGGAGGGTCACCCCTCCACTTT | CASSFLFRRGGSPLHF
TRBJ2-5 | - | - | TRBV19 | TGTGCCGCCCATCACTCATACCAAGAGACCCAGTACTTC | CAAHHSYQETQYF
TRBJ2-2 | TRBD1 | - | TRBV4-1 | TGCGCCAGCAGCTATAGACAGGGGTCTGCCGGGGAGCTGTTTTTT | CASSYRQGSAGELFF
TRBJ2-1 | TRBD1 | - | TRBV11-2 | TGTGCCAGCAGCTTATCAAGGGGGCCCTACAATGAGCAGTTCTTC | CASSLSRGPYNEQFF
TRBJ2-3 | TRBD2 | - | TRBV7-2 | TGTGCCAGCAGCTTAAACAGCGGGGGGGCAAAAGATACGCAGTATTTT | CASSLNSGGAKDTQYF
TRBJ1-2 | - | - | TRBV12-3/TRBV12-4 | TGTGCCAGCAGCACCGACAGGCCCTATGGCTACACCTTC | CASSTDRPYGYTF
TRBJ2-3 | TRBD2 | - | TRBV24-1 | TGTGCCACCAGTGATAGTCCTAGCGGGTGGTACACAGATACGCAGTATTTT | CATSDSPSGWYTDTQYF
TRBJ1-1 | - | - | TRBV7-5 | TGTGTCAGAAGCTTAGAAAGGAACACTGAAGCTTTCTTT | CVRSLERNTEAFF
TRBJ1-1 | - | - | TRBV7-9 | TGTGCCAGCAGCGCGGACAGATTTTCCACTGAAGCTTTCTTT | CASSADRFSTEAFF
TRBJ1-1 | - | - | TRBV30 | TGTGCCTGGAATCAGGGGAATGGGGCTTTCTTT | CAWNQGNGAFF
TRBJ1-2 | - | - | TRBV4-2 | TGTGCCAGCAGCCAGGGGGAGGGCTCGTCTGGCTACACCTTC | CASSQGEGSSGYTF
TRBJ1-2 | TRBD1 | - | TRBV2 | TGTGCCAGCTCGATGACAGGGGGCTTCTATGGCTACACCTTC | CASSMTGGFYGYTF
TRBJ2-1 | - | - | TRBV14 | TGTGCCAGCAGCCAAAGGGCAAGGCTTAATGAGCAGTTCTTC | CASSQRARLNEQFF
TRBJ2-1 | TRBD1 | - | TRBV6-5 | TGTGCCAGCACAGGGACAGGGCGTTCCTACAATGAGCAGTTCTTC | CASTGTGRSYNEQFF
TRBJ2-1 | TRBD2 | - | TRBV5-4 | TGTGCCAGCACTTCAGCGGGGGGGCCTGATAATGAGCAGTTCTTC | CASTSAGGPDNEQFF
TRBJ2-7 | - | - | TRBV13 | TGTGCCAGCAGCTTACGGGACGCAGCATCCTACGAGCAGTACTTC | CASSLRDAASYEQYF
TRBJ1-1 | - | few | TRBV5-5 | TGTGCCAGCAGCCACCCTATGAACACTGAAGCTTTCTTT | CASSHPMNTEAFF
TRBJ2-7 | - | few | TRBV28 | TGTGCCAGCAGTCTGCGTTCCTCCTACGAGCAGTACTTC | CASSLRSSYEQYF
TRBJ2-7 | TRBD1 | - | TRBV5-1 | TGCGCCAGCAGCTTGTTTTTTGGGACAGGGGACTCCGAGCAGTACTTC | CASSLFFGTGDSEQYF
TRBJ2-1 | TRBD2 | - | TRBV2 | TGTGCCAGCAGTACCACAGGACTAGGTTACAATGAGCAGTTCTTC | CASSTTGLGYNEQFF
TRBJ1-2 | TRBD1 | - | TRBV28 | TGTGCCAGCAGTATTCCGGGACAGGGGGCTGGCTACACCTTC | CASSIPGQGAGYTF
TRBJ2-2 | - | - | TRBV20-1 | TGCAGTGCTAGTTTCTTCCAGGAGCTGTTTTTT | CSASFFQELFF
TRBJ1-4 | TRBD1 | - | TRBV15 | TGTGCCACCAGCAGGGGACAGACAAGTAATGAAAAACTGTTTTTT | CATSRGQTSNEKLFF
TRBJ2-2 | - | - | TRBV9 | TGTGCCAGCAGCGTCACTAGGTCTACCGGGGAGCTGTTTTTT | CASSVTRSTGELFF
TRBJ2-7 | - | - | TRBV6-5 | TGTGCCAGCAAGACTCGGTGGACGGACTCCTACGAGCAGTACTTC | CASKTRWTDSYEQYF
TRBJ1-1 | - | - | TRBV7-8 | TGTGCCAGCAGCCCCAGACAGAACACTGAAGCTTTCTTT | CASSPRQNTEAFF
TRBJ2-7 | TRBD1 | once | TRBV27 | TGTGCCAGCAGTCCGCGACAGGGGGGTAGCTACGAGCAGTACTTC | CASSPRQGGSYEQYF
TRBJ1-6 | - | - | TRBV9 | TGTGCCAGCAGCCCCCTCACCGGGGCCATGGACTCACCCCTCCACTTT | CASSPLTGAMDSPLHF
TRBJ2-7 | - | - | TRBV6-1 | TGTGCCAGCAGTGAACCCTCGACAGGTAGCGTATACGAGCAGTACTTC | CASSEPSTGSVYEQYF
TRBJ2-7 | TRBD1 | - | TRBV7-6 | TGTGCCAGCAGCTTAGGAGCTACAGGGGACGAGCAGTACTTC | CASSLGATGDEQYF
TRBJ2-7 | TRBD1 | - | TRBV10-1 | TGCGCCAGCAGTGCCCTCGCTAGGGGGCCCTACGAGCAGTACTTC | CASSALARGPYEQYF
TRBJ1-2 | - | - | TRBV29-1 | TGCAGCGTTGGTCGGGCCTACCATTGCCACTTC | CSVGRAYHCHF
TRBJ1-5 | TRBD1 | few | TRBV7-9 | TGTGCCAGCGGCGGCAGGGGGACTCCGGGGCCCCAGCATTTT | CASGGRGTPGPQHF
TRBJ1-5 | - | - | TRBV18 | TGTGCCAGCTCACCACCCGGCAGAGCATATAGCAATCAGCCCCAGCATTTT | CASSPPGRAYSNQPQHF
TRBJ2-2 | TRBD1 | - | TRBV15 | TGTGCCACCAGCTCTCAACCGATCACGGTGGGACAGGGAAGGCCCGGGGAGCTGTTTTTT | CATSSQPITVGQGRPGELFF
TRBJ2-5 | - | once | TRBV21-1 | TGTGCCAGCAGCAAAGCCTTGGGATTCAGAGAGGCCCAGTACTTC | CASSKALGFREAQYF
TRBJ2-3 | - | - | TRBV6-5 | TGTGCCGGAGCCTACGGAACAGATACGCAGTATTTT | CAGAYGTDTQYF
TRBJ2-7 | - | few | TRBV6-5 | TGTGCCAGCCGCAGCAGGCAGGACGCCTACGAGCAGTACTTC | CASRSRQDAYEQYF
TRBJ1-1 | - | - | TRBV27 | TGTGCCAGCAGACAGGGTGGAACTGAAGCTTTCTTT | CASRQGGTEAFF
TRBJ1-5 | TRBD1 | - | TRBV2 | TGTGCCAGCAGTGGGGGGCAGGGGGCTCATCAGCCCCAGCATTTT | CASSGGQGAHQPQHF
TRBJ2-6 | TRBD1 | - | TRBV10-3 | TGTGCCACACAACCGGGACAGGGGGCGAAAGGGGCCAACGTCCTGACTTTC | CATQPGQGAKGANVLTF
TRBJ2-7 | - | - | TRBV10-1 | TGCGCCAGCGGCTCGGGCCCGACCTACGAGCAGTACTTC | CASGSGPTYEQYF
TRBJ2-7 | - | once | TRBV6-5 | TGTGCCAGCAGTTACTCAGGGATCGAGCAGTACTTC | CASSYSGIEQYF
TRBJ2-3 | TRBD2 | - | TRBV10-3 | TGTGCCATCAGAGTCGCGACTAGCGGGGCGACAGATACGCAGTATTTT | CAIRVATSGATDTQYF
TRBJ2-3 | TRBD1 | - | TRBV14 | TGTGCCAGCAGCCGGGGACAGACTCTCACAGATACGCAGTATTTT | CASSRGQTLTDTQYF